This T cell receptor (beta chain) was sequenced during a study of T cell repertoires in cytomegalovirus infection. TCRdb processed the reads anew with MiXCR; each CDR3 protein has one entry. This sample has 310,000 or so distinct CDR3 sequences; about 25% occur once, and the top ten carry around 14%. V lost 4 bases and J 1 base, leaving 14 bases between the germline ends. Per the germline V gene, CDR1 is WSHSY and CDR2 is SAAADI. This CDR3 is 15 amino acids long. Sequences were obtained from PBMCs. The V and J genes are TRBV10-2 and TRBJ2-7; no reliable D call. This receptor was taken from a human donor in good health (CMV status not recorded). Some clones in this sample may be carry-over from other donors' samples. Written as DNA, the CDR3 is TGCGCCAGCAGTGGGCCGTCCGCACGTTCCTACGAGCAGTACTTC. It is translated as CASSGPSARSYEQYF.